The rows below give T cell receptor beta chains drawn from one sample of a study of cytomegalovirus exposure and HLA in healthy donors. Profiling relied on immunoSEQ multiplex PCR, and the TCRdb table lists in-frame clones only, not all of them. The profile shows 150,000 to 200,000 clones, about 75% of them singletons. Sequencing was done on a sample of PBMCs. All receptors come from a middle-aged woman in good health and CMV-seropositive. CDR3s include the opening cysteine and the closing phenylalanine or tryptophan. D genes are given only for firm matches. Clone size is stated in some rows and not others, as once, few, many or a class when expanded.

TGCGCCAGCAGCGCCGTCAGGGGTGAAGCGGGGATCAATGAGCAGTTCTTC	CASSAVRGEAGINEQFF	NA	TRBV10-2	NA	TRBJ2-1
TGTGCCAGCAGCGTAGCGCCCGGGGGGCAACCTGGGAATGAGCAGTTCTTC	CASSVAPGGQPGNEQFF	NA	TRBV9	NA	TRBJ2-1
TGTGCCAGCAGACCCCCCCCTGGGACAGGTGATAGCTCCTACAATGAGCAGTTCTTC	CASRPPPGTGDSSYNEQFF	NA	TRBV5-4	TRBD1	TRBJ2-1
TGTGCCAGCAGTTCGGGGAGAGGGATGAACACTGAAGCTTTCTTT	CASSSGRGMNTEAFF	NA	TRBV27	NA	TRBJ1-1
TGTGCCAGCAGCGTAGCTGAAGTAATTAGAGGGGAGCTGTTTTTT	CASSVAEVIRGELFF	NA	TRBV9	NA	TRBJ2-2
TGCGCCAGCAGCTTGGAGGGACAGACTAATGAAAAACTGTTTTTT	CASSLEGQTNEKLFF	NA	TRBV5-1	TRBD1	TRBJ1-4
TGCGCCAGCAGCTTGAGACAGTTCGGCTACACTGAAGCTTTCTTT	CASSLRQFGYTEAFF	NA	TRBV5-1	NA	TRBJ1-1
TGTGCCAGCAGCAAGAACCCGGGACAGAGCAATGAAAAACTGCTTTTT	CASSKNPGQSNEKLLF	NA	TRBV9	TRBD1	TRBJ1-4
TGTGCCAGCAGACGAGACAGGGGGGTGTTCGAAAAACTGTTTTTT	CASRRDRGVFEKLFF	NA	TRBV6-5	TRBD1	TRBJ1-4
TGTGCCAGCAGCTCCCTCCTTCCCGGGAAATTCGACTCCTACAATGAGCAGTTCTTC	CASSSLLPGKFDSYNEQFF	NA	TRBV11-2	NA	TRBJ2-1
TGTGCCAGCAGTGAGAGGAACAGGGTGAACACTGAAGCTTTCTTT	CASSERNRVNTEAFF	NA	TRBV6-1	NA	TRBJ1-1
TGTGCAAGTCGCTTAGGGCTGCCGGGACTTTACAATGAGCAGTTCTTC	CASRLGLPGLYNEQFF	NA	TRBV12-2	NA	TRBJ2-1
TGTTCCAGCAGCTTGTGGGTAACAGGGGCAAGGAACACTGAAGCTTTCTTT	CSSSLWVTGARNTEAFF	few	TRBV7-9	TRBD1	TRBJ1-1
TGTGCCAGCAGCCCGTGGCCCACCTCATATGGCTACACCTTC	CASSPWPTSYGYTF	NA	TRBV7-2	NA	TRBJ1-2
TGTGCCAGCAGCTTGTCAGGGGGCTACAATGAGCAGTTCTTC	CASSLSGGYNEQFF	NA	TRBV7-2	TRBD1	TRBJ2-1
TGTGCCAGCAGCCCCGGCGGGACAGCTCAAGCTGAAGCTTTCTTT	CASSPGGTAQAEAFF	NA	TRBV28	TRBD1	TRBJ1-1
TGCGCCAGCAGCCAAGACCGGGAAACGCAGCAGTTCTTC	CASSQDRETQQFF	NA	TRBV4-3	NA	TRBJ2-1
TGCGCCAGCAGCCAAGTCACCGGGGTAGATACGCAGTATTTT	CASSQVTGVDTQYF	NA	TRBV4-3	NA	TRBJ2-3
TGCGCCAGCAGCCGACAGAAAAACACTGAAGCTTTCTTT	CASSRQKNTEAFF	once	TRBV5-1	NA	TRBJ1-1
TGTGCCAGCAGTGAATGGGTAACAGGGTTCGGTGCAGATACGCAGTATTTT	CASSEWVTGFGADTQYF	NA	TRBV25-1	NA	TRBJ2-3
TGTGCCAGCAGTTACGGGACATACAATCAGCCCCAGCATTTT	CASSYGTYNQPQHF	NA	TRBV28	NA	TRBJ1-5
TGTGCCAGCGCCGTGGCAGGGGGTTCCACCGGGGAGCTGTTTTTT	CASAVAGGSTGELFF	NA	TRBV13	TRBD1	TRBJ2-2
TGTGCCACCAGACTAGCGGGAGACACCGGGGAGCTGTTTTTT	CATRLAGDTGELFF	NA	TRBV6-1	TRBD2	TRBJ2-2
TGCGCCAGCAGCTTGCCTATTCGGGGGAACACTGAAGCTTTCTTT	CASSLPIRGNTEAFF	NA	TRBV5-1	NA	TRBJ1-1
TGTGCCAGTAGCCTGACCGAGCGGGGACCTGAAGCTTTCTTT	CASSLTERGPEAFF	NA	TRBV19	NA	TRBJ1-1
TGTGCCAGCTCACCGGACACAAGAGACGAAAAACTGTTTTTT	CASSPDTRDEKLFF	NA	TRBV18	NA	TRBJ1-4
TGTGCCAGCAGTCTCATTAGCTCCTACGAGCAGTACTTC	CASSLISSYEQYF	few	TRBV6-4	NA	TRBJ2-7
TGTGCCAGCAGTTGGACAGGGCGGAACGAGCAGTACTTC	CASSWTGRNEQYF	NA	TRBV28	TRBD1	TRBJ2-7
TGTGCCAGCAGTTTAACCGGGTCACCCCTCCACTTT	CASSLTGSPLHF	NA	TRBV27	NA	TRBJ1-6
TGTGCCAGTAGTCCGTGGGACAGTTCCTACGAGCAGTACTTC	CASSPWDSSYEQYF	NA	TRBV19	TRBD1	TRBJ2-7
TGTGCCAGCAGCTTATGGGCGGGAGGGCCGGAGACCCAGTACTTC	CASSLWAGGPETQYF	NA	TRBV7-8	TRBD2	TRBJ2-5
TGTGCCATCGGGTTCAGACAGGGCTCCTACGAGCAGTACTTC	CAIGFRQGSYEQYF	NA	TRBV10-3	TRBD1	TRBJ2-7
TGTGCCAGTAGTGCCCGCGCGCGGGGACGCAGGGCCCAGTACTTC	CASSARARGRRAQYF	NA	TRBV19	NA	TRBJ2-5
TGTGCCAGCAGACGTACAGGGGATGAGCAGTACTTC	CASRRTGDEQYF	NA	TRBV6-5	TRBD1	TRBJ2-7
TGTGCCAGTAGTAACACAGCTGGAAACACCATATATTTT	CASSNTAGNTIYF	NA	TRBV19	NA	TRBJ1-3
TGTGCCATCAGTGAGTTCCAGGGGGCGAACACTGAAGCTTTCTTT	CAISEFQGANTEAFF	NA	TRBV10-3	TRBD1	TRBJ1-1
TGTGCCAGCAGTGAAGACACAGTGAACACTGAAGCTTTCTTT	CASSEDTVNTEAFF	NA	TRBV2	NA	TRBJ1-1
TGCAGCGTTGCCGGGACAGCCAACTACGAGCAGTACTTC	CSVAGTANYEQYF	NA	TRBV29-1	TRBD1	TRBJ2-7
TGCAGCGTTGCCCTGTTGAACACTGAAGCTTTCTTT	CSVALLNTEAFF	once	TRBV29-1	NA	TRBJ1-1
TGTGCCAGCAGCTCTAGTCTAGCGGGAGTGACAGATACGCAGTATTTT	CASSSSLAGVTDTQYF	NA	TRBV7-2	TRBD2	TRBJ2-3
TGTGCCAGCAGTTTCCTGACTAGCGGGATCACCGGGGAGCTGTTTTTT	CASSFLTSGITGELFF	NA	TRBV27	TRBD2	TRBJ2-2
TGTGCCAGCAGCTTAGCCGGGCTAGCGCACGATGAGCAGTTCTTC	CASSLAGLAHDEQFF	few	TRBV11-3	NA	TRBJ2-1
TGCGCCAGCAGTGAGCAGGGCCTAGCGGGAAATTCCTACAATGAGCAGTTCTTC	CASSEQGLAGNSYNEQFF	NA	TRBV10-1	TRBD2	TRBJ2-1